This T cell receptor (beta chain) was profiled in a study of T cell changes during pregnancy in multiple sclerosis. Using immunoSEQ multiplex PCR, the repertoire was profiled, and TCRdb retains in-frame clones only, with some absent. In the table there are more than 50,000 clones, more than 75% of which are singletons. Deletions cut 4 bases from V and 6 bases from J, with 18 bases between. CDR1 is LNHDA, CDR2 SQIVND, per germline (reference sequence). This CDR3 region has 16 residues. This specimen consisted of peripheral blood, obtained in the first trimester of pregnancy. The receptor was isolated from a female donor in good health, enrolled as a control in a pregnancy study. The chain is built from TRBV19 and TRBJ1-4; weak D call: TRBD1 (6 bases). In DNA, the CDR3 is TGTGCCAGTAGTAGGCCGACATGGGGGGGCGATGAAAAACTGTTTTTT. As protein: CASSRPTWGGDEKLFF.